Each of the 24 T cell receptor beta chains below was sequenced from the same sample in a study of blood T cell repertoires in COVID-19. Clones were sequenced by immunoSEQ multiplex PCR, and TCRdb holds only the in-frame ones, with some missing. The table records 200,000 to 250,000 clones, 84% of them present only once. Material: peripheral blood. Source of these receptors: a man in his forties or fifties with active or convalescent COVID-19.

The chain links TRBV5-1 to TRBJ1-2, with 8 nucleotides matching TRBD1. Germline assignment: CDR1 SGHRS and CDR2 YFSETQ. V lost 0 bases to trimming and J lost 12 bases; unmatched junction nucleotides: 7. This CDR3 spans 13 amino acids. In nucleotides, the CDR3 is TGCGCCAGCAGCTTGGGAGGACAGGGTGGAGACACCTTC. Translated: CASSLGGQGGDTF. Full variable domain (rest looked up from reference TRBV5-1 and TRBJ1-2): KAGVTQTPRYLIKTRGQQVTLSCSPISGHRSVSWYQQTPGQGLQFLFEYFSETQRNKGNFPGRFSGRQFSNSRSEMNVSTLELGDSALYLCASSLGGQGGDTFGSGTRLTVV.

V usage is TRBV13 and J usage is TRBJ1-1; weak D call: TRBD1 (6 bases). The CDR3 extends over 17 amino acids. V lost 5 bases and J lost 3, with 22 bases in between. Germline assignment: CDR1 PRHDT and CDR2 FYEKMQ (reference sequence). The CDR3 loop is CASSPEDLNRVDTEAFF. DNA of the CDR3: TGTGCCAGCAGCCCCGAAGATCTTAACAGGGTGGACACTGAAGCTTTCTTT.

The rearrangement links TRBV2 to TRBJ1-2; possible D gene TRBD1, 5 bases. The CDR3 loop spans 15 amino acids. Germline values: CDR1 SNHLY, CDR2 FYNNEI. The V and J ends lost 6 bases and 6 bases respectively, with 20 bases between them. The CDR3: CASRYRGGARDGYTF. The DNA for the CDR3 is TGTGCCAGCAGATACCGGGGAGGGGCGCGGGATGGCTACACCTTC.

The CDR3 reads CASSWTGAYNEQFF. The CDR3 DNA reads TGTGCCAGCAGCTGGACAGGGGCCTACAATGAGCAGTTCTTC. This chain connects TRBV7-9 to TRBJ2-1, with TRBD1 identical over 9 bases. Germline CDR1 SEHNR, CDR2 FQNEAQ (reference sequence). Trimming at V came to 4 bases and at J to 2 bases, leaving 0 bases not matched to a gene. The CDR3 has 14 amino acids.

The CDR3 DNA reads TGTGCCACCAGCAGAGATAGGTCGGGGGTCAGCACTGAAGCTTTCTTT. This sequence encodes CATSRDRSGVSTEAFF. The V and J genes are TRBV15 and TRBJ1-1, with D possibly TRBD1 on 5 matching bases. The ends were cut back, 0 bases at V and 4 bases at J, with 15 bases in the middle. Germline CDR1 reads LNHNV; CDR2 reads YYDKDF (reference sequence). CDR3 length equals 16 residues. Filled out from reference TRBV15 and TRBJ1-1, the complete variable domain reads DAMVIQNPRYQVTQFGKPVTLSCSQTLNHNVMYWYQQKSSQAPKLLFHYYDKDFNNEADTPDNFQSRRPNTSFCFLDIRSPGLGDTAMYLCATSRDRSGVSTEAFFGQGTRLTVV.

CDR3 nucleotides: TGTGCCAGCAGCCAACAGGGGCATCGCAATCAGCCCCAGCATTTT. Protein: CASSQQGHRNQPQHF. The chain is built from TRBV7-2 and TRBJ1-5, with 7 bases identical to TRBD1. The germline CDR1 and CDR2 sequences are SGHTA and FQGNSA. V was pared by 5 bases and J by 2 bases, with 6 bases of the junction left unmatched. The CDR3 runs to 15 residues.

The chain carries TRBV11-2 and TRBJ1-6, with 8 bases aligning to TRBD1. The ends lost 6 bases at V and 0 bases at J; junction bases unmatched: 10. This CDR3 comprises 18 residues. Per the germline V gene, CDR1 is SGHAT and CDR2 is FQNNGV. The CDR3 coding sequence is TGTGCCAGCAGGATACCGGGACAGGAGAGCTCCTATAATTCACCCCTCCACTTT. This translates into CASRIPGQESSYNSPLHF.

J is TRBJ1-6 and V is TRBV25-1; 7 bases align to TRBD1. The CDR3 totals 18 residues. After removal of 1 base from V and 3 bases from J, the junction contained 9 bases not matched to a gene. Germline V gene lookup returns CDR1 MGHDK and CDR2 SYGVNS. The DNA of the CDR3 is TGTGCCAGCAGTGAATGGGCCCGGGCAGGGGGCTATAATTCACCCCTCCACTTT. This translates into CASSEWARAGGYNSPLHF. Combining the CDR3 with reference TRBV25-1 and TRBJ1-6 gives the whole variable domain EADIYQTPRYLVIGTGKKITLECSQTMGHDKMYWYQQDPGMELHLIHYSYGVNSTEKGDLSSESTVSRIRTEHFPLTLESARPSHTSQYLCASSEWARAGGYNSPLHFGNGTRLTVT.

The V call is TRBV7-8, the J call TRBJ1-2, with TRBD1 as a possible D gene (5 bases). Per the germline V gene, CDR1 is SGHVS and CDR2 is FQNEAQ. The CDR3 consists of 14 residues. Trimming shortened V by 2 bases and J by 4 bases, and 11 bases separated the two germline ends. Here the CDR3 reads CASSLTREAYGYTF. Written as DNA, the CDR3 is TGTGCCAGCAGCTTAACCAGGGAGGCCTATGGCTACACCTTC.

The V gene is TRBV20-1, the J gene TRBJ2-7; tentative D call: TRBD2 (6 bases). Trimming cost V 6 bases and J 4 bases, with 10 bases left between them. The CDR3 has 11 residues. In germline, CDR1 is DFQATT, CDR2 SNEGSKA (reference sequence). The DNA of the CDR3 is TGCAGTGCAAACCGGGGGTACGAGCAGTACGTC. Its protein product is CSANRGYEQYV.

As DNA, the CDR3 is TGTGCCAGCAGCCCCAGGAGCGGGCCTTACAATGAGCAGTTCTTC. Its protein is CASSPRSGPYNEQFF. The chain recombines TRBV3-1 (or the pseudogene TRBV3-2) with TRBJ2-1; TRBD2 might be the D (6 bases). The CDR3 is made up of 15 amino acids. In germline, CDR1 is LGHDT, CDR2 YNNKEL (reference sequence). V lost 4 bases, J lost 4 bases, and 14 bases lay in between.

The J gene is TRBJ1-3, the V gene TRBV5-6, with D unclear. Trimming cost V 1 base and J 4 bases, with 15 bases left between them. CDR1 and CDR2 (germline): SGHDT, YYEEEE. The CDR3 is 16 amino acids. The CDR3 reads CASSLWLGKWGNTIYF. DNA of the CDR3: TGTGCCAGCAGCTTGTGGTTGGGCAAGTGGGGAAACACCATATATTTT.

The J gene is TRBJ1-3, the V gene TRBV29-1; D is ambiguous. The CDR3 length is 12 residues. Germline loops: CDR1 SQVTM, CDR2 ANQGSEA. Trimming stripped 5 bases from V and 0 bases from J, with 5 bases between. The CDR3 reads CSVSSSGNTIYF. The DNA for the CDR3 is TGCAGCGTTTCCAGCTCTGGAAACACCATATATTTT.

This clone was seen a single time. The chain employs TRBV4-3 and TRBJ2-6; 8 nucleotides align to TRBD2. The V and J ends lost 0 bases and 4 bases, in that order; junction bases with no gene match: 5. CDR3 length equals 17 residues. The germline gives CDR1 LGHNA, CDR2 YSLEER. The CDR3 here is CASSQDPGGIGANVLTF. The CDR3 bases are TGCGCCAGCAGCCAAGATCCGGGGGGGATCGGGGCCAACGTCCTGACTTTC.

The rearrangement links TRBV6-2 or TRBV6-3 to TRBJ1-1; D ambiguous. V lost 5 bases, J lost 9 bases, and 13 bases lay in between. This CDR3 is 12 amino acids long. The germline V gene encodes CDR1 MNHEY and CDR2 SVGEGT. This CDR3 is CASSPQVSKAFF. The CDR3 DNA is TGTGCCAGCAGTCCCCAGGTATCTAAAGCTTTCTTT.

The J gene is TRBJ2-3, the V gene TRBV6-5; a possible D gene is TRBD1 (7 bases). V was cut by 7 bases and J by 3 bases, with 17 bases left in between. Germline loops: CDR1 MNHEY, CDR2 SVGAGI. CDR3 size: 15 residues. CDR3 nucleotides: TGTGCCAGCACGCGGGGACAGACTTCAACAGATACGCAGTATTTT. Its protein product is CASTRGQTSTDTQYF.

The chain employs TRBV6-5 and TRBJ1-1; maybe TRBD1 (6 bases). CDR3 length: 15 amino acids. CDR1 is MNHEY, CDR2 SVGAGI, per germline. Trimming left V 5 bases short and J 5 bases short, with 18 bases between. The CDR3 protein is CASSLTGKGYTEAFF. In DNA, the CDR3 is TGTGCCAGCAGTCTAACAGGGAAGGGATATACTGAAGCTTTCTTT.

The rearrangement joins TRBV6-2 or TRBV6-3 to TRBJ2-1; 7 positions agree with TRBD2. Losses at the gene ends were 2 bases for V and 2 bases for J; bases not matched to a gene: 3. Germline-derived CDR1 and CDR2 are MNHEY and SVGEGT. The CDR3 consists of 15 residues. For the CDR3, the DNA is TGTGCCAGCAGTTACGGGCTAGCGGCCTACAATGAGCAGTTCTTC. Translation gives CASSYGLAAYNEQFF.

This chain connects TRBV6-2 or TRBV6-3 to TRBJ1-3; D is uncertain. The CDR3 loop spans 16 amino acids. The germline V gene encodes CDR1 MNHEY and CDR2 SVGEGT. V was clipped by 0 bases and J by 0 bases, with 9 bases between them. The CDR3 loop is CASSYSWADSGNTIYF. Written as DNA, the CDR3 is TGTGCCAGCAGTTACTCTTGGGCAGACTCTGGAAACACCATATATTTT.

The chain uses TRBV11-1 and TRBJ2-2, with 7 bases matching TRBD2. The CDR3 runs to 15 residues. Germline CDR1 is SGHAT and CDR2 is FQDESV (reference sequence). After removal of 3 bases from V and 2 bases from J, the junction contained 3 bases not matched to a gene. CDR3 coding DNA: TGTGCCAGCAGCTTGGGGAGGGGTAACACCGGGGAGCTGTTTTTT. Its translation: CASSLGRGNTGELFF.

The rearrangement links TRBV14 to TRBJ2-2, with 11 bases that match TRBD2. The V gene's germline CDR1 is SGHDN and CDR2 FVKESK. V gave up 3 bases and J gave up 7 bases; unmatched junction bases: 4. The CDR3 runs 15 residues. CDR3 in DNA: TGTGCCAGCAGCCATAGCGGGAGGGCCATCGGGGAGCTGTTTTTT. It codes for CASSHSGRAIGELFF.

This clone was found a few times. CDR3: CASSQGAGGRYNEQFF. In nucleotides, the CDR3 is TGCGCCAGCAGCCAAGGAGCGGGGGGGCGGTACAATGAGCAGTTCTTC. V and J are TRBV4-3 and TRBJ2-1; TRBD2 agrees at 10 bases. The germline gives CDR1 LGHNA, CDR2 YSLEER. This CDR3 has 16 amino acids. After removal of 1 base from V and 4 bases from J, the junction contained 4 bases not matched to a gene.

The V gene is TRBV6-5, the J gene TRBJ2-2; D is unclear. The ends were cut back, 10 bases at V and 6 bases at J, with 9 bases in the middle. Germline values: CDR1 MNHEY, CDR2 SVGAGI. The CDR3 is made up of 11 amino acids. The CDR3 region has the DNA TGTGCCACACTCGCGGCCGGGGAGCTGTTTTTT. Its protein product is CATLAAGELFF.

V and J are TRBV4-1 and TRBJ1-5; D not resolved. CDR3 length equals 13 residues. The V end lost 0 bases, the J end lost 7 bases, and 7 bases lay between the germline ends. From germline, CDR1 is MGHRA and CDR2 YSYEKL. CDR3 loop: CASSQDEEQPQHF. DNA for the CDR3: TGCGCCAGCAGCCAAGATGAGGAACAGCCCCAGCATTTT.